The clone carrying this T cell receptor (beta chain) was observed a few times. Its antigen remains unknown. Using its own MiXCR run on the reads, TCRdb lists one record per CDR3 protein. The sample has under 600,000 distinct CDR3 sequences, about 15% seen once. This sample is part of a study of T cell repertoires in cytomegalovirus infection. Study as a whole: TCR beta signatures that were public indicated CMV infection and matching HLA type. Regarding the study as a whole: HLA-C-restricted, CMV-specific TCR beta clonotypes were dominant ex vivo. Using cumulative public TCR beta family frequency, the authors identified those who carried CMV together with the relevant HLA.

This CDR3 spans 12 amino acids. J was trimmed by 11 bases and V by 9 bases; bases with no gene match: 10. Germline V lookup: CDR1 WSHSY, CDR2 SAAADI. The sequenced sample was CD8+ T cells from PBMCs. The V gene is TRBV10-2, the J gene TRBJ1-1; 9 nucleotides agree with TRBD1. The receptor's source is a human donor in good health (CMV status not recorded). Some clones in this sample may be carry-over from other donors' samples. This CDR3 reads CASTGTGWEAFF. CDR3 sequence (DNA): TGCGCCAGTACAGGGACAGGGTGGGAGGCTTTCTTT.